The rows below give T cell receptor beta chains drawn from one sample of a study of blood T cell repertoires in COVID-19. Assay: immunoSEQ multiplex PCR; the TCRdb copy retains only in-frame clones and omits some. The table records more than 250,000 clones, over 65% of them present only once. Specimen: peripheral blood. These receptors all come from a man in his fifties or sixties who had recovered from COVID-19. Both conserved end residues are part of each CDR3. Fields, in order: clone size, J gene, V gene, D gene, CDR3 DNA, CDR3 protein. D genes are given only for firm matches. Not all rows give a size; the values are once, few, many and, for expanded clones, a class.

- | TRBJ2-5 | TRBV11-2 | - | TGTGCCAGCAGCTTAGGGCAGGGGCAAGAGACCCAGTACTTC | CASSLGQGQETQYF
- | TRBJ1-5 | TRBV30 | TRBD1 | TGTGCCTGGAGTCCGGGACAGGCTAATCAGCCCCAGCATTTT | CAWSPGQANQPQHF
- | TRBJ2-5 | TRBV5-1 | - | TGCGCCAGCAGCCTCTTTTCGGGTTCTGAGACCCAGTACTTC | CASSLFSGSETQYF
- | TRBJ2-1 | TRBV7-9 | TRBD2 | TGTGCCAGCAGCTTAGATCTAGCGGGGCGTGATGAGCAGTTCTTC | CASSLDLAGRDEQFF
few | TRBJ2-1 | TRBV5-5 | TRBD2 | TGTGCCAGCAGCTTTTACATCCTAGCGGGGGCAAATTCCTACAATGAGCAGTTCTTC | CASSFYILAGANSYNEQFF
once | TRBJ1-1 | TRBV27 | - | TGTGCCAGCAGTTTAAGTCGCCAGGGAAACACTGAAGCTTTCTTT | CASSLSRQGNTEAFF
- | TRBJ2-7 | TRBV30 | - | TGTGCCTCGGACGAGGGAGGTGGGCCGTACGAGCAGTACTTC | CASDEGGGPYEQYF
- | TRBJ2-1 | TRBV5-1 | TRBD1 | TGCGCCAGCAGCTCCGGGACAGGGGGAGATGAGCAGTTCTTC | CASSSGTGGDEQFF
- | TRBJ2-7 | TRBV7-8 | TRBD1 | TGTGCCAGCAGCTTAGGGGGACAGGCCGAGCAGTACTTC | CASSLGGQAEQYF
few | TRBJ1-5 | TRBV30 | - | TGTGCCTGCTCGACTACTAATAGCAATCAGCCCCAGCATTTT | CACSTTNSNQPQHF
- | TRBJ1-3 | TRBV5-6 | - | TGTGCCAGCAGCTCGACAGGAAAGGATTCGCGGAACACCATATATTTT | CASSSTGKDSRNTIYF
- | TRBJ2-1 | TRBV14 | - | TGTGCCAGCAGCCAAGAACCTAGGTCCAATGAGCAGTTCTTC | CASSQEPRSNEQFF
- | TRBJ1-4 | TRBV7-9 | TRBD1 | TGTGCCAGCAGCTTTGAGGAACAGGGGGCTGGAAAACTGTTTTTT | CASSFEEQGAGKLFF
- | TRBJ2-1 | TRBV7-8 | - | TGTGCCAGCAGCTTATCAGACAGGATAATATACAATGAGCAGTTCTTC | CASSLSDRIIYNEQFF
few | TRBJ2-1 | TRBV5-1 | TRBD1 | TGCGCCAGCACCAGGGACAGGGGGTCGGATGAGCAGTTCTTC | CASTRDRGSDEQFF
- | TRBJ2-7 | TRBV30 | - | TGTGCCCTGGAATGGCGGGGCTCCTACGAGCAGTACTTC | CALEWRGSYEQYF
few | TRBJ1-3 | TRBV7-9 | - | TGTGCCAGCAGCTTAGGGAGATCTGGAAACACCATATATTTT | CASSLGRSGNTIYF
- | TRBJ2-1 | TRBV30 | - | TGTGCCTGGAGTGTATTCGGGGGCAATGAGCAGTTCTTC | CAWSVFGGNEQFF
- | TRBJ1-1 | TRBV5-1 | - | TGCGCCAGCAGCTCTTCTAGAGGGGCGGGGACTGAAGCTTTCTTT | CASSSSRGAGTEAFF
- | TRBJ2-1 | TRBV5-8 | - | TGTGCCAGCAGCGGGGGGGCTTACAATGAGCAGTTCTTC | CASSGGAYNEQFF
- | TRBJ1-6 | TRBV6-1 | - | TGTGCCAGCAGTGAAGCTCCGAATTCACCCCTCCACTTT | CASSEAPNSPLHF
- | TRBJ1-1 | TRBV14 | TRBD1 | TGTGCCAGCAGCCAAGCCGGGACAGGGGTGAACACTGAAGCTTTCTTT | CASSQAGTGVNTEAFF
- | TRBJ1-2 | TRBV19 | - | TGTGCCAGTAGTATAGGGACAGCGAACTATGGCTACACCTTC | CASSIGTANYGYTF
once | TRBJ2-7 | TRBV5-1 | - | TGCGCCAGCAGCCCCGCGGGACGGCCCTACGAGCAGTACTTC | CASSPAGRPYEQYF
once | TRBJ2-7 | TRBV6-1 | TRBD2 | TGTGCCAGCAGTGATTCCAGGACTAGCGGGAGGGCTGGCGAGCAGTACTTC | CASSDSRTSGRAGEQYF
- | TRBJ2-1 | TRBV5-1 | - | TGCGCCAGCAGCTTGGGCGGCAGCCTATACTACAATGAGCAGTTCTTC | CASSLGGSLYYNEQFF
few | TRBJ1-2 | TRBV4-2 | TRBD1 | TGTGCCAGCAGCCAAGCACAGGGACAGATTGGTGGCTACACCTTC | CASSQAQGQIGGYTF
few | TRBJ1-2 | TRBV6-5 | - | TGTGCCAGCAGCCGTGACTGGAACTATGGCTACACCTTC | CASSRDWNYGYTF
few | TRBJ2-2 | TRBV28 | - | TGTGCCAGCAGTTTAGGGGGTTGGGGGCCGAGCACCGGGGAGCTGTTTTTT | CASSLGGWGPSTGELFF
- | TRBJ1-5 | TRBV3-1/TRBV3-2 | - | TGTGCCAGCAGCCTCGGTCTCAATCAGCCCCAGCATTTT | CASSLGLNQPQHF
- | TRBJ1-1 | TRBV30 | TRBD1 | TGTGCCTGGAGGGGAACCACAGGGGTTAGTGAAGCTTTCTTT | CAWRGTTGVSEAFF
- | TRBJ2-3 | TRBV6-4 | TRBD2 | TGTGCCAGCAGGAATAGCGGGAGGGCCACAGATACGCAGTATTTT | CASRNSGRATDTQYF
- | TRBJ1-3 | TRBV4-1 | - | TGCGCCAGCAGCCAAGGATCCCTGAGGGCTGGAAACACCATATATTTT | CASSQGSLRAGNTIYF
- | TRBJ2-2 | TRBV5-6 | TRBD2 | TGTGCCAGCAGTTCAACTAGCGGGGGGACGAACACCGGGGAGCTGTTTTTT | CASSSTSGGTNTGELFF
- | TRBJ1-5 | TRBV15 | - | TGTGCCACCAGAAGAGATCGGGGGGCGGGTCAGCCCCAGCATTTT | CATRRDRGAGQPQHF